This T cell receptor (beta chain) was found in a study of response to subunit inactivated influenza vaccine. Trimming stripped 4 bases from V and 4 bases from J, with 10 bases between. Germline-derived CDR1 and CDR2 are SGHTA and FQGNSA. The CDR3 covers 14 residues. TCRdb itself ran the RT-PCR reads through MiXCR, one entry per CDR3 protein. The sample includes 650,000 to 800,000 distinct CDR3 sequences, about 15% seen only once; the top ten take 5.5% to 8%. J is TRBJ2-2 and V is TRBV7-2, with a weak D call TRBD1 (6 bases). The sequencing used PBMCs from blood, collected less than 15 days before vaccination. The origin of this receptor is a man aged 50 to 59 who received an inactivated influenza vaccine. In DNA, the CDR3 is TGTGCCAGCAGCTCATTACAGGGCACCGGGGAGCTGTTTTTT. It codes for CASSSLQGTGELFF. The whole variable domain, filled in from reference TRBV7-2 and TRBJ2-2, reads GAGVSQSPSNKVTEKGKDVELRCDPISGHTALYWYRQSLGQGLEFLIYFQGNSAPDKSGLPSDRFSAERTGGSVSTLTIQRTQQEDSAVYLCASSSLQGTGELFFGEGSRLTVL.